The 26 T cell receptor beta chains presented below share a single source sample, sequenced in a study of human versus mouse CDR3 diversity and MHC coevolution. Profiled with immunoSEQ multiplex PCR; TCRdb holds only in-frame clones, not every one. The sample holds around 77,000 clones; 85% to 95% are singletons and the top ten take around 0.15%. Sequencing was performed on naive CD4+ T cells from blood. Specified subset: CD45RO-negative CD62L-positive naive CD4 T cells. These receptors originate from a person aged 30-70 years in good health.

The chain joins TRBV7-2 to TRBJ2-7, with D possibly being TRBD1 (6 bases). V was cut by 7 bases and J by 0 bases, with 19 bases left in between. Germline V gene lookup returns CDR1 SGHTA and CDR2 FQGNSA. This CDR3 has 16 amino acids. The CDR3 region has the DNA TGTGCCAGCACCCGCGGTGGGGGCATCGACTCCTACGAGCAGTACTTC. Translating it yields CASTRGGGIDSYEQYF.

The V gene is TRBV19, the J gene TRBJ1-5; 12 bases agree with TRBD1. This CDR3 region has 15 residues. The germline V gene has CDR1 LNHDA and CDR2 SQIVND (reference sequence). Unmatched junction bases numbered 6, after V lost 8 bases and J lost 4 bases. The CDR3 DNA reads TGTGCCAGTTGGGACAGGGGGCTATTGAATCAGCCCCAGCATTTT. Translation: CASWDRGLLNQPQHF.

V and J are TRBV11-3 and TRBJ1-1, with 7 bases aligning to TRBD1. Trimming removed 0 bases from V and 0 bases from J; junction bases left unmatched: 7. Germline assignment: CDR1 SGHNT and CDR2 YENEEA. This CDR3 has 17 amino acids. The CDR3 sequence: CASSLEGTAPMNTEAFF. The CDR3 bases are TGTGCCAGCAGCTTAGAGGGGACAGCGCCCATGAACACTGAAGCTTTCTTT.

The chain uses TRBV11-2 and TRBJ2-1, with 14 positions matching TRBD2. V dropped 4 bases and J dropped 10; count of bases not matched to a gene: 15. The CDR3 runs to 18 residues. The germline V gene encodes CDR1 SGHAT and CDR2 FQNNGV. CDR3 DNA sequence: TGTGCCAGCAGCTCCGTCACAAGGGGACTAGCGGGAGTAAGAGAGCAGTTCTTC. It specifies CASSSVTRGLAGVREQFF. The whole variable domain, filled in from reference TRBV11-2 and TRBJ2-1, reads EAGVAQSPRYKIIEKRQSVAFWCNPISGHATLYWYQQILGQGPKLLIQFQNNGVVDDSQLPKDRFSAERLKGVDSTLKIQPAKLEDSAVYLCASSSVTRGLAGVREQFFGPGTRLTVL.

This clone appeared once. CDR3 sequence: CAWKTGISGTEAFF. The DNA of the CDR3 is TGTGCCTGGAAAACAGGGATATCGGGCACTGAAGCTTTCTTT. The chain links TRBV30 to TRBJ1-1, with a tentative D call TRBD1 (6 bases). V was cut by 4 bases and J by 4 bases, with 16 bases left in between. In germline, CDR1 is GTSNPN, CDR2 SVGIG (reference sequence). The CDR3 contains 14 residues. Based on the CDR3 plus reference TRBV30 and TRBJ1-1, the full variable domain is SQTIHQWPATLVQPVGSPLSLECTVEGTSNPNLYWYRQAAGRGLQLLFYSVGIGQISSEVPQNLSASRPQDRQFILSSKKLLLSDSGFYLCAWKTGISGTEAFFGQGTRLTVV.

The CDR3 protein is CSVEFGQGLGVKAFF. The CDR3 coding sequence is TGCAGCGTTGAATTTGGACAGGGTTTAGGCGTAAAAGCTTTCTTT. V usage is TRBV29-1 and J usage is TRBJ1-1; the match to TRBD1 covers 8 bases. Germline-derived CDR1 and CDR2 are SQVTM and ANQGSEA. The CDR3 is 15 amino acids. V lost 2 bases to trimming and J lost 9 bases; unmatched junction nucleotides: 14.

Here the CDR3 DNA reads TGTGCCAGCAGTCCGGCGGGGGCGTCGATTACTGAAGCTTTCTTT. Translated, it gives CASSPAGASITEAFF. This sequence joins TRBV2 and TRBJ1-1; weak D call: TRBD1 (6 bases). Trimming removed 5 bases from V and 5 bases from J, with 18 bases in between. The length of the CDR3 is 15 residues. Germline V gives CDR1 SNHLY, CDR2 FYNNEI.

The rearrangement joins TRBV5-1 to TRBJ2-1, with TRBD2 matching over 7 bases. CDR1 and CDR2 (germline): SGHRS, YFSETQ. V dropped 0 bases and J dropped 9; count of bases not matched to a gene: 9. This CDR3 is 15 amino acids long. The CDR3 nucleotides read TGCGCCAGCAGCTTGGGCGGGGGTGTTGATGGTGAGCAGTTCTTC. It specifies CASSLGGGVDGEQFF. The variable domain in full, completed from reference TRBV5-1 and TRBJ2-1, reads KAGVTQTPRYLIKTRGQQVTLSCSPISGHRSVSWYQQTPGQGLQFLFEYFSETQRNKGNFPGRFSGRQFSNSRSEMNVSTLELGDSALYLCASSLGGGVDGEQFFGPGTRLTVL.

V gene TRBV6-4 combines with J gene TRBJ2-2; 10 bases are shared with TRBD2. This CDR3 spans 15 amino acids. Germline loops: CDR1 MRHNA, CDR2 SNTAGT. V dropped 6 bases and J dropped 1; count of bases not matched to a gene: 2. The CDR3 is CASRKRGGNTGELFF. CDR3 in DNA: TGTGCCAGCAGGAAGCGGGGGGGGAACACCGGGGAGCTGTTTTTT.

The J gene is TRBJ1-2, the V gene TRBV6-1; weak D call: TRBD1 (6 bases). Trimming stripped 7 bases from V and 1 base from J, with 16 bases between. The CDR3 runs to 15 residues. The germline gives CDR1 MNHNS, CDR2 SASEGT. The CDR3 coding sequence is TGTGCCAGCATCCCTCCGGACAGCCGTAACTATGGCTACACCTTC. Translating it yields CASIPPDSRNYGYTF.

The chain couples TRBV27 to TRBJ2-7, with 9 positions matching TRBD2. Germline V gene sequence: CDR1 MNHEY, CDR2 SMNVEV (reference sequence). The V gene end was trimmed by 0 bases and the J gene end by 6 bases; junction bases not matched to a gene: 6. The CDR3 extends over 15 amino acids. The CDR3 here is CASSLSASGTGEQYF. The CDR3 DNA reads TGTGCCAGCAGTTTATCGGCTAGCGGGACCGGCGAGCAGTACTTC.

The V and J genes are TRBV2 and TRBJ2-3, with 9 bases matching TRBD2. V dropped 6 bases and J dropped 1; count of bases not matched to a gene: 2. CDR3 size: 14 residues. Germline V lookup: CDR1 SNHLY, CDR2 FYNNEI. CDR3 sequence reads: CASSRTSGTDTQYF. The CDR3, as DNA: TGTGCCAGCAGCCGGACTAGCGGCACAGATACGCAGTATTTT.

This clone appeared a single time. V is TRBV5-1 and J is TRBJ1-1; D is ambiguous. The CDR3 spans 13 residues. Germline CDR1 is SGHRS and CDR2 is YFSETQ. Trimming left V 4 bases short and J 5 bases short, with 12 bases between. As DNA, the CDR3 is TGCGCCAGCAGCCGTATGATGGCTACTGAAGCTTTCTTT. Residues: CASSRMMATEAFF.

The V call is TRBV4-1, the J call TRBJ2-7; 8 bases match TRBD2. The germline gives CDR1 MGHRA, CDR2 YSYEKL. Trimming cost V 1 base and J 6 bases; bases outside gene matches: 14. The CDR3 totals 17 residues. The CDR3 loop reads CASSQGGQRGTPSEQYF. In DNA form, the CDR3 reads TGCGCCAGCAGCCAAGGGGGCCAGCGGGGGACCCCTTCCGAGCAGTACTTC.

The chain employs TRBV9 and TRBJ1-4, with D uncertain. V dropped 3 bases and J dropped 3 bases, with 12 bases sitting between them. Germline assignment: CDR1 SGDLS and CDR2 YYNGEE. The CDR3 extends over 15 amino acids. In nucleotides, the CDR3 is TGTGCCAGCAGCGCGACTGGATCCCCTAATGAAAAACTGTTTTTT. This sequence encodes CASSATGSPNEKLFF.

The chain combines TRBV9 with TRBJ2-1; no definite D call. Germline V gene data show CDR1 as SGDLS and CDR2 as YYNGEE. Trimming left V 0 bases short and J 4 bases short, with 11 bases between. This CDR3 contains 15 residues. In DNA, the CDR3 is TGTGCCAGCAGCGTAGTTGATAGTGATTACAATGAGCAGTTCTTC. This gives the protein CASSVVDSDYNEQFF.

The rearrangement links TRBV13 to TRBJ2-5; 10 nucleotides match TRBD2. Gene TRBJ2-7 matches the end of the DNA better, so the J call may be wrong. This CDR3 comprises 15 residues. Germline V gene sequence: CDR1 PRHDT, CDR2 FYEKMQ (reference sequence). CDR3: CASSSQTSGYYEQYF. CDR3 nucleotides: TGTGCCAGCAGCTCGCAGACTAGCGGGTATTACGAGCAGTACTTC.

The J gene is TRBJ1-2, the V gene TRBV6-1, with a tentative D call TRBD1 (5 bases). CDR3 size: 17 residues. Trimming took off 1 base at V and 2 bases at J, with 17 bases between the two ends. CDR1 is MNHNS and CDR2 is SASEGT in the germline V gene. The chain's CDR3 is CASSEGYWAGHNYGYTF. In DNA form, the CDR3 reads TGTGCCAGCAGTGAAGGGTATTGGGCAGGACACAACTATGGCTACACCTTC.

This chain uses TRBV5-1 with TRBJ2-5; TRBD1 might be the D (5 bases). The DNA end favors TRBJ2-7, so the J call may be wrong. There are 13 residues in the CDR3. The germline V gene encodes CDR1 SGHRS and CDR2 YFSETQ. The DNA for the CDR3 is TGCGCCAGCAGCCGAAGCCAGGGTTTCGAGCAGTACTTC. This codes for CASSRSQGFEQYF.

V and J are TRBV10-3 and TRBJ2-6, with TRBD2 as a possible D gene (6 bases). There are 12 residues in the CDR3. CDR1 is ENHRY, CDR2 SYGVKD, per germline. The CDR3 sequence: CAGGVQVGVLTF. DNA of the CDR3: TGTGCGGGCGGGGTGCAGGTTGGCGTCCTGACTTTC.

V gene TRBV6-1 combines with J gene TRBJ1-4; 9 bases map to TRBD1. This CDR3 spans 12 amino acids. Germline V gives CDR1 MNHNS, CDR2 SASEGT. The V segment lost 6 bases and the J segment 7 bases; nucleotides outside the gene matches: 0. DNA of the CDR3: TGTGCCAGCAGGGGACAGGGTGAAAAACTGTTTTTT. As protein: CASRGQGEKLFF.

The genes are TRBV10-1 and TRBJ2-3; 11 bases align to TRBD2. The CDR3 extends over 18 amino acids. CDR1 and CDR2 (germline): WNHNN, SYGVQD (reference sequence). The trim removed 0 bases at V and 2 bases at J, leaving 7 bases unmatched. This CDR3 reads CASSESARLAGPTDTQYF. CDR3 nucleotide sequence: TGCGCCAGCAGTGAGTCGGCACGACTAGCGGGACCCACAGATACGCAGTATTTT.

J is TRBJ2-1 and V is TRBV19; D possibly corresponds to TRBD2 (5 bases). CDR1 is LNHDA and CDR2 is SQIVND in the germline V gene (reference sequence). Trimming removed 10 bases at V and 0 bases at J, with 16 bases between. The CDR3 is 15 residues long. CDR3 protein: CATTNELGSYNEQFF. CDR3 sequence (DNA): TGTGCCACCACCAACGAACTAGGCTCCTACAATGAGCAGTTCTTC.

This chain connects TRBV6-9 to TRBJ2-3; D unclear. The V gene's germline CDR1 is MNHGY and CDR2 SVAAGI. Trimming stripped 2 bases from V and 2 bases from J, with 8 bases between. This CDR3 has 14 amino acids. The CDR3 DNA sequence: TGTGCCAGCAGTTATATGGCCCTCACAGATACGCAGTATTTT. Translation: CASSYMALTDTQYF.

The DNA for the CDR3 is TGTGCCAGCACCCCTAAGCGGGGGAGCACAGATACGCAGTATTTT. Its translation: CASTPKRGSTDTQYF. This rearrangement joins TRBV7-8 to TRBJ2-3, with 8 bases fitting TRBD2. CDR3 length: 15 amino acids. J gave up 0 bases and V 7 bases, and 6 bases lay outside the gene matches. CDR1 and CDR2 from the germline V gene are SGHVS and FQNEAQ.

This sequence joins TRBV11-2 and TRBJ2-1; D ambiguous. V was shortened by 7 bases and J by 5 bases, with 15 bases between the two germline ends. The germline V gene encodes CDR1 SGHAT and CDR2 FQNNGV. This CDR3 has 14 residues. As DNA, the CDR3 is TGTGCCAGCAACCTGATTAACAAAAACAATGAGCAGTTCTTC. Its translation is CASNLINKNNEQFF.